This TCR beta chain was recovered during a study of CD8+ T cells in alopecia areata (dated by TCRdb to the late 2010s). With respect to the entire study: The treated patients, all with moderate-to-severe alopecia areata, were enrolled in an open-label pilot trial of oral tofacitinib given at 5 to 10 mg twice daily. Tofacitinib was given for 6 to 18 months, followed by 6 months of follow-up off drug to assess delayed response and recurrence. For the treated patients, the SALT score, which quantifies what percentage of scalp surface area is affected, served as the measure of disease severity. In both human patients and the C3H/HeJ mouse model, the study applied high-throughput TCRbeta sequencing to look at T cell clonal expansion in alopecia areata. Human TCRbeta sequencing covered scalp tissue and sorted CD4+ and CD8+ peripheral blood T cells from patchy and totalis/universalis alopecia areata patients and healthy controls. Patients on tofacitinib were biopsied at baseline and after 4 and 24 weeks of treatment, and several of the patients also had a later scalp biopsy. Scalp clonality was compared among normal scalp (n=4), patchy alopecia areata scalp (n=8), and alopecia totalis/universalis scalp (n=8). RNA was extracted with the PAXgene miRNA kit for fixed scalp, the miRNeasy kit for PBMCs, and the RNeasy kit for mouse skin. TCRbeta CDR3 regions were amplified by immunoSEQ multiplex PCR with 35 Vbeta forward and 13 Jbeta reverse primers. The research as a whole found: Scalp clonality and the number of expanded CD8+ clones among the top 100 scalp clones were significantly decreased by tofacitinib. During tofacitinib treatment, many expanded lesional clones stuck around in both scalp and blood, and this persistence may partly explain why relapse happens after treatment is stopped. TCR sequences shared between patients were less clear than in mice, possibly partly because of HLA diversity in the patient population. Higher clonality and more expanded CD8+ clones were observed in lesional scalp than in normal scalp, particularly in alopecia totalis/universalis, a finding suggestive of antigenic drive. Unlike mouse skin, where gammadelta T cells dominate, normal human skin contains resident alphabeta T cells that get sequenced too, which complicates analysis of the scalp TCR repertoire. The treated cohort was small, with a single nonresponder, so links between baseline CD8+ expansion and response need larger studies.

The time point label here, explained by the study, means: around 22 weeks on oral tofacitinib. The treatment or condition label here, explained by the study, means: oral pan-JAK inhibitor, 5-10 mg twice daily. Peripheral blood and lesional scalp punch biopsies were obtained from patients with alopecia areata. PBMCs were isolated by density centrifugation and stained for CD3, CD4 and CD8, and CD4+ and CD8+ T cells were sorted on a FACSAria. The library was built by means of the immunoSEQ multiplex PCR assay. For TCR sequencing, RNA was extracted from every sample and reverse transcribed into cDNA to serve as template. First-strand cDNA was synthesized with SuperScript III using a 2:1 mix of oligo-dT and random hexamers. A synthetic immune receptor repertoire was used to assess amplification bias, and residual bias was removed computationally. Per the authors' processing: Raw reads were preprocessed for error removal, and CDR3 was defined according to IMGT conventions as running from the conserved cysteine to phenylalanine. Clonality was computed by normalizing Shannon entropy by log2 of the number of productive unique TCRs and subtracting the result from 1. CD4 or CD8 identity of scalp clones was inferred by cross-referencing scalp TCRbeta sequences with sorted blood CD4 and CD8 repertoires. TCRdb obtained this table from immuneACCESS and retained in-frame rearrangements with V and J assigned. These tables miss some clones; where compared with another copy, unresolved V genes account for less than half of the shortfall, and the remainder is unexplained. The V and J calls and clone size come from that table; D and trimming were worked out from the DNA. The sample table records approximately 180,000 clones; around half of these occur just once. Clones ranked in the top ten supply 10% to 12% of the sample.

Trimming costs V 3 bases and J 3 bases, and their ends lie 12 bases apart. The CDR3 contains 14 residues, cysteine and phenylalanine counted. Only CDR3 DNA remains: 42 bases, in frame from the first base. Via the germline V gene, CDR1 is KGHSH and CDR2 LQKENI. Many counts were recorded for this clone. Its target antigen remains unknown. Base qualities are not provided; no much larger clone lies one nucleotide away. The sample was CD8+ T cells sorted from blood, taken at week 24, from a patient treated with tofacitinib. The V gene is TRBV18 and the J gene is TRBJ2-7; the D region possibly corresponds to TRBD2 (6 bases align). The receptor was derived from a human donor with alopecia areata. For the CDR3, the sequence is CASSPGGRYYEQYF. DNA sequence: TGTGCCAGCTCACCGGGAGGCCGTTACTACGAGCAGTACTTC.